The 10 T cell receptor beta chains below come from one sample, sequenced in a study of blood T cell repertoires in COVID-19. Generated by immunoSEQ multiplex PCR, the TCRdb table keeps only in-frame clones and is missing some. The data contain more than 200,000 clones, just over 85% of them singletons. What was sequenced was peripheral blood. The source is a man aged 45-65 years with acute or convalescent COVID-19.

This chain connects TRBV19 to TRBJ1-2, with 10 bases aligning to TRBD1. Per the germline V gene, CDR1 is LNHDA and CDR2 is SQIVND (reference sequence). Trimming removed 3 bases from V and 0 bases from J; junction bases left unmatched: 4. The CDR3 is 16 amino acids. The CDR3 DNA reads as TGTGCCAGTAGTATGACAGGGGGCACAGCTAACTATGGCTACACCTTC. Amino acid sequence: CASSMTGGTANYGYTF.

The chain links TRBV6-2 or TRBV6-3 to TRBJ2-7; 10 positions match TRBD1. The V gene's germline CDR1 is MNHEY and CDR2 SVGEGT. The CDR3 extends over 15 amino acids. The V gene end was trimmed by 0 bases and the J gene end by 4 bases; junction bases not matched to a gene: 3. The chain's CDR3 is CASSYSTGGGYEQYF. DNA of the CDR3: TGTGCCAGCAGTTACTCGACAGGGGGCGGGTACGAGCAGTACTTC.

The rearrangement links TRBV2 to TRBJ2-5, with 8 nucleotides matching TRBD2. The trim removed 5 bases at V and 4 bases at J, leaving 9 bases unmatched. The germline CDR1 and CDR2 sequences are SNHLY and FYNNEI. The CDR3 length is 15 residues. The CDR3 nucleotides are TGTGCCAGCAGTCCCGGGGGGGCCGGGAGAGAGACCCAGTACTTC. Residues: CASSPGGAGRETQYF.

The chain has TRBV6-5 and TRBJ1-5; 10 bases match TRBD1. This CDR3 region has 14 residues. Per the germline V gene, CDR1 is MNHEY and CDR2 is SVGAGI. V shed 10 bases, J shed 6 bases, and the junction held 9 bases outside the gene matches. Here the CDR3 DNA reads TGTGCCACTCAGACAGGGGGCTTCGGTCAGCCCCAGCATTTT. Translation gives CATQTGGFGQPQHF.

This clone turned up a few times. V and J are TRBV5-4 and TRBJ2-5; 7 positions match TRBD1. V was clipped by 0 bases and J by 7 bases; unmatched bases: 3. The CDR3 loop spans 13 amino acids. Germline lookup yields CDR1 SGHNT and CDR2 YYREEE (reference sequence). CDR3 nucleotide sequence: TGTGCCAGCAGCTTGGACGGGACAGCGACCCAGTACTTC. It encodes CASSLDGTATQYF. Using reference TRBV5-4 and TRBJ2-5 for the parts outside the CDR3, the full variable domain is ETGVTQSPTHLIKTRGQQVTLRCSSQSGHNTVSWYQQALGQGPQFIFQYYREEENGRGNFPPRFSGLQFPNYSSELNVNALELDDSALYLCASSLDGTATQYFGPGTRLLVL.

The chain combines TRBV12-3 or TRBV12-4 with TRBJ2-7; tentative D call: TRBD1 (6 bases). Trimming took 5 bases from V and 4 from J, leaving 9 bases between them. The CDR3 runs 12 residues. The CDR3 coding sequence is TGTGCCAGCAGTCCAGGACAGTACGAGCAGTACTTC. This encodes CASSPGQYEQYF.

J is TRBJ1-2 and V is TRBV5-1; D possibly corresponds to TRBD1 (5 bases). Deletions cut 0 bases from V and 4 bases from J, with 13 bases between. This CDR3 has 15 residues. In germline, CDR1 is SGHRS, CDR2 YFSETQ. CDR3 nucleotide sequence: TGCGCCAGCAGCTTGGGGGACTCTGCAGTCTATGGCTACACCTTC. Its protein is CASSLGDSAVYGYTF.

The rearrangement links TRBV2 to TRBJ1-1, with D perhaps matching TRBD1 (6 bases). V was clipped by 1 base and J by 2 bases, with 14 bases between them. Germline lookup yields CDR1 SNHLY and CDR2 FYNNEI. This CDR3 is 16 amino acids long. CDR3 sequence (DNA): TGTGCCAGCAGTGAAGTCAGGGGACAACCAAACACTGAAGCTTTCTTT. It yields the protein CASSEVRGQPNTEAFF.

In DNA form, the CDR3 reads TGTGCCAGTAGCCTTGGACAGGGGGTATATGGCTACACCTTC. Its translation: CASSLGQGVYGYTF. The rearrangement joins TRBV19 to TRBJ1-2; 10 nucleotides agree with TRBD1. The trim removed 6 bases at V and 5 bases at J, leaving 6 bases unmatched. Per the germline V gene, CDR1 is LNHDA and CDR2 is SQIVND (reference sequence). This CDR3 has 14 residues. The whole variable domain, filled in from reference TRBV19 and TRBJ1-2, reads DGGITQSPKYLFRKEGQNVTLSCEQNLNHDAMYWYRQDPGQGLRLIYYSQIVNDFQKGDIAEGYSVSREKKESFPLTVTSAQKNPTAFYLCASSLGQGVYGYTFGSGTRLTVV.

This chain uses TRBV30 with TRBJ1-6; possible D gene TRBD1, 5 bases. The ends were cut back, 2 bases at V and 0 bases at J, with 14 bases in the middle. The germline V gene encodes CDR1 GTSNPN and CDR2 SVGIG (reference sequence). The CDR3 covers 17 residues. The CDR3, as DNA: TGTGCCTGGAGTCTCGCAGGGTCAAGCTCCTATAATTCACCCCTCCACTTT. Protein sequence: CAWSLAGSSSYNSPLHF. Complete variable domain (other parts from reference TRBV30 and TRBJ1-6): SQTIHQWPATLVQPVGSPLSLECTVEGTSNPNLYWYRQAAGRGLQLLFYSVGIGQISSEVPQNLSASRPQDRQFILSSKKLLLSDSGFYLCAWSLAGSSSYNSPLHFGNGTRLTVT.